The sequence of this TCR beta chain was determined in a study of cytomegalovirus exposure and HLA in healthy donors. The study's findings and limits: Analysis performed later showed TCR beta chains linked to HLA being more clonally expanded than equally common others. Later analysis associated a missense DCLRE1C variant with TCR beta V- and J-gene trimming. Sequence variants that were highly shared formed a cluster that was likely a sequencing artifact.

This CDR3 has 15 amino acids. V lost 0 bases, J lost 5 bases, and 12 bases lay in between. Germline CDR1 is SGDLS and CDR2 is YYNGEE. Sampled while nominally healthy, donors likely had unrecorded immune exposures. A remark on this clone: Its cognate antigen is unknown.

With 60 Vbeta and 13 Jbeta primers, the PCR was carried out. TCRdb's table, derived via immunoSEQ multiplex PCR, lists solely in-frame clones and lacks some. There are approximately 190,000 clones in the sample; 81% occur only once, and approximately 3.9% lies in the top ten. The chain employs TRBV9 and TRBJ2-1, with D uncertain. The sample comprised PBMCs. This clonotype was obtained from a man over 45 in good health and CMV-seronegative. The CDR3 here is CASSVEWAPHNEQFF. For the CDR3, the DNA is TGTGCCAGCAGCGTAGAATGGGCCCCCCACAATGAGCAGTTCTTC.